The next 13 T cell receptor beta chains were all read from a single sample in a study of human T cells and chemical hapten exposure. In TCRdb, the RACE reads were re-called with MiXCR into one record per CDR3 protein. The sample consists of some 300,000 distinct CDR3 sequences, 5.5% of them appearing once. Time point in this sample: pre-sensitization, week 0. Regarding treatment: therapeutic diphenylcyclopropenone sensitization with weekly scalp DPC. The material sequenced was whole blood, taken in connection with sensitization to the hapten diphenylcyclopropenone (DPC). These receptors originate from a woman younger than 30 with alopecia areata. Some clones in this sample may be carry-over from other donors' samples.

This clonotype was detected a few times. The chain combines TRBV5-1 with TRBJ2-4; possible D gene TRBD2, 5 bases. This CDR3 comprises 18 residues. Trimming pared 1 base from V and 4 bases from J, leaving 21 bases between. Germline CDR1 SGHRS, CDR2 YFSETQ. The CDR3 DNA sequence: TGCGCCAGCAGCTTGAATAGTCCCTTCGGGGAGAAGAAAAACATTCAGTACTTC. The encoded protein is CASSLNSPFGEKKNIQYF.

The chain combines TRBV5-5 with TRBJ2-7, with D unresolved. Trimming left V 4 bases short and J 3 bases short, with 17 bases between. CDR1 SGHKS and CDR2 YYEKEE come from the germline V gene (reference sequence). This CDR3 is 15 amino acids long. CDR3 bases: TGTGCCAGCAGCCAGCCCTCGGATGGTAACTACGAGCAGTACTTC. It is translated as CASSQPSDGNYEQYF.

This clonotype was detected many times. This sequence joins TRBV20-1 and TRBJ1-5, with TRBD1 identical over 9 bases. The CDR3 runs 15 residues. Per the germline V gene, CDR1 is DFQATT and CDR2 is SNEGSKA (reference sequence). V lost 1 base to trimming and J lost 4 bases; unmatched junction nucleotides: 5. The CDR3 region has the DNA TGCAGTGCTAGAGTTGGGGGGACAGGGAATCAGCCCCAGCATTTT. Its protein is CSARVGGTGNQPQHF.

Only a few counts were recorded for this clonotype. The V gene is TRBV7-9, the J gene TRBJ1-4; D not resolved. CDR1 is SEHNR, CDR2 FQNEAQ, per germline (reference sequence). CDR3 length equals 14 residues. Trimming shortened V by 1 base and J by 3 bases, and 6 bases separated the two germline ends. This CDR3 reads CASSLGTSNEKLFF. The CDR3 region has the DNA TGTGCCAGCAGCTTAGGGACTTCTAATGAAAAACTGTTTTTT.

This clonotype was seen a handful of times. The rearrangement joins TRBV12-3 or TRBV12-4 to TRBJ2-1; 12 positions match TRBD2. The CDR3 runs 16 residues. With V trimmed by 5 bases and J by 2 bases, 4 bases remained unmatched. The CDR3 DNA is TGTGCCAGCAGTATACTAGCGGGGGGAGCCTACAATGAGCAGTTCTTC. It yields the protein CASSILAGGAYNEQFF.

The CDR3 DNA follows: TGTGCCAGCAGCTTGGGGCAGGGGGTTTCACCCCTCCACTTT. Translation: CASSLGQGVSPLHF. The chain recombines TRBV5-4 with TRBJ1-6; 7 positions match TRBD1. The CDR3 runs 14 residues. J lost 9 bases, V lost 0 bases, and 3 bases had no gene match. The germline V gene has CDR1 SGHNT and CDR2 YYREEE (reference sequence).

There are many counts of this clonotype. The chain employs TRBV12-3 or TRBV12-4 and TRBJ1-2, with a possible D match to TRBD1 (6 bases). V dropped 6 bases and J dropped 1 base, with 6 bases sitting between them. The length of the CDR3 is 12 residues. DNA of the CDR3: TGTGCCAGCAGGGACAGTAACTATGGCTACACCTTC. Translating gives CASRDSNYGYTF.

This clonotype occurred many times. The chain couples TRBV6-1 to TRBJ1-6; 8 nucleotides line up with TRBD1. The CDR3 length is 19 residues. CDR1 and CDR2 from the germline V gene are MNHNS and SASEGT. Trimming at V came to 6 bases and at J to 1 base, leaving 14 bases not matched to a gene. The CDR3 coding sequence is TGTGCCAGCAGCCTAAAAAGACGGACAGGGAATTCCTATAATTCACCCCTCCACTTT. Translated: CASSLKRRTGNSYNSPLHF.

This chain joins TRBV28 and TRBJ2-1; D is unclear. V was cut by 7 bases and J by 7 bases, with 8 bases left in between. This CDR3 has 11 residues. Germline V CDR1 and CDR2: MDHEN, SYDVKM. CDR3 sequence reads: CASTDLNEQFF. The DNA of the CDR3 is TGTGCCAGCACCGACCTTAATGAGCAGTTCTTC.

Ten or more counts support this clonotype. The chain couples TRBV7-3 to TRBJ2-3; the D gene is possibly TRBD2 (6 bases). The germline V gene encodes CDR1 SGHTA and CDR2 FQGTGA. The CDR3 is 14 residues long. The V and J ends lost 3 bases and 2 bases respectively, with 9 bases between them. As DNA, the CDR3 is TGTGCCAGCAGCTTCGGGGGTGCCACAGATACGCAGTATTTT. Its translation is CASSFGGATDTQYF.

Concerning this clonotype: A much larger clone lies a single base off, so this may be a read error. The chain recombines TRBV11-2 with TRBJ2-2; TRBD2 is a possible D gene (5 bases). This CDR3 region has 11 residues. From germline, CDR1 is SGHAT and CDR2 FQNNGV. The CDR3 region has the DNA TGTGCCAGCAGCCCCACCGGGGAGCTGGTTTTT. Translation gives CASSPTGELVF.

A few counts support this clonotype. This rearrangement joins TRBV6-5 to TRBJ2-2; unclear D gene. Germline CDR1 and CDR2: MNHEY and SVGAGI. Trimming took 6 bases from V and 0 from J, leaving 14 bases between them. The CDR3 consists of 16 residues. CDR3 protein: CASSLLGGSNTGELFF. The DNA for the CDR3 is TGTGCCAGCAGCCTCCTTGGTGGGTCGAACACCGGGGAGCTGTTTTTT.

This sequence joins TRBV6-6 and TRBJ2-7, with 7 bases matching TRBD1. This CDR3 is 11 amino acids long. V shed 10 bases and J 3 bases; nucleotides not matched to a gene: 3. The germline V gene encodes CDR1 MNHNY and CDR2 SVGAGI (reference sequence). The chain's CDR3 is CATTGSYEQYF. The CDR3 nucleotides read TGTGCCACGACAGGGAGCTACGAGCAGTACTTC.